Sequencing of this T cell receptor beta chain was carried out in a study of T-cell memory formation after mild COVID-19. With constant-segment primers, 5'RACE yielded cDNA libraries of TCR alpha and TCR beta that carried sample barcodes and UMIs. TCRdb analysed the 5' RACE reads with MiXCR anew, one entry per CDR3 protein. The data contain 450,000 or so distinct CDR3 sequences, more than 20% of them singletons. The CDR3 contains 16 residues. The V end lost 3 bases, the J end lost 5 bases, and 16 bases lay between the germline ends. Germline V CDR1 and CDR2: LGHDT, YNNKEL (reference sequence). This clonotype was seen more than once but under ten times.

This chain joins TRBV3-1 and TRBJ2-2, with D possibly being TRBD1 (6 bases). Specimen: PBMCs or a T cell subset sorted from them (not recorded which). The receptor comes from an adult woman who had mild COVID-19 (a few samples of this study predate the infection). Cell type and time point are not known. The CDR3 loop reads CASSQLRDTVTGELFF. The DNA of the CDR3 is TGTGCCAGCAGCCAGCTTCGGGACACCGTAACCGGGGAGCTGTTTTTT.